A selection of T cell receptor beta chains follows, all from one sample in a study of CD8 T cells in Susac syndrome. TCRdb re-derived calls from the immunoSEQ multiplex PCR reads in MiXCR, one entry per CDR3 protein. The data hold some 150,000 distinct CDR3 sequences, with 85% to 95% observed a single time. Specimen: CD8+ T cells from PBMCs. All receptors derive from a human donor with multiple sclerosis. Each CDR3 is given with its conserved first and last residue. D genes are given only for firm matches. Part of the rows lack a size; the others show once, few, many or a class for expanded clones.

TRBJ1-1	.	TRBV9	.	13	TGTGCCAGCAGCTCCCGAGGCGACACTGAAGCTTTCTTT	CASSSRGDTEAFF
TRBJ1-2	once	TRBV27	TRBD1	13	TGTGCCAGCAGTGACGGGACAGGGTTTGGCTACACCTTC	CASSDGTGFGYTF
TRBJ2-5	.	TRBV15	TRBD1	18	TGTGCCACCAGCAGCGGTATGGGTGGACAGGGGAGTCGAAAGACCCAGTACTTC	CATSSGMGGQGSRKTQYF
TRBJ2-7	once	TRBV20-1	TRBD1	11	TGCAGTGCTAGTGAGGGGGCCGAGCAGTACTTC	CSASEGAEQYF
TRBJ1-2	.	TRBV3-1	.	13	TGTGCCAGCACCGCCGAACCCTGGGATGGCTACACCTTC	CASTAEPWDGYTF
TRBJ1-6	.	TRBV4-2	.	15	TGTGCCAGCAGCCAAACCGGACAGATAAATTCACCCCTCCACTTT	CASSQTGQINSPLHF
TRBJ1-1	.	TRBV27	.	14	TGTGCCAGCAGTTTAGGAGGGAGTTACACTGAAGCTTTCTTT	CASSLGGSYTEAFF
TRBJ2-5	.	TRBV2	TRBD2	16	TGTGCCAGCCTAGGGACTAGCGGGGAAGCGCCAGAGACCCAGTACTTC	CASLGTSGEAPETQYF
TRBJ2-5	.	TRBV2	.	11	TGTGCCAGCAGAAACTGGGAGACCCAGTACTTC	CASRNWETQYF
TRBJ1-2	.	TRBV5-4	.	14	TGTGCCAGCAGCGCAGACCGGGGGAACTATGGCTACACCTTC	CASSADRGNYGYTF
TRBJ2-4	.	TRBV20-1	.	13	TGCAGTGCTAAGGCAGGGGCTAAAAACATTCAGTACTTC	CSAKAGAKNIQYF
TRBJ1-2	few	TRBV25-1	.	13	TGTGCCAGCAGTCTGGGGGGGGACTATGGCTACACCTTC	CASSLGGDYGYTF
TRBJ1-5	.	TRBV6-6	.	10	TGTGCCAGCGGACCTCAGCCCCAGCATTTT	CASGPQPQHF
TRBJ2-3	.	TRBV13	.	15	TGTGCCAGCAGCCCAGGGTTAGGGAACCTAGATACGCAGTATTTT	CASSPGLGNLDTQYF
TRBJ2-1	.	TRBV4-1	TRBD2	16	TGCGCCAGCAGCCTGACGCCTAGCGGGGGCCACAATGAGCAGTTCTTC	CASSLTPSGGHNEQFF
TRBJ2-7	.	TRBV7-9	TRBD2	15	TGTGCCAGCAGCCCAGGACTAGCTCCTCCGGGGGAGCAGTACTTC	CASSPGLAPPGEQYF
TRBJ1-2	.	TRBV4-2	.	15	TGTGCCAGCAGCCCACAAGGGCCGTGGGACTATGGCTACACCTTC	CASSPQGPWDYGYTF
TRBJ2-2	.	TRBV5-6	.	13	TGTGCCAGCAGCTCAGGGGTTCCCGGGGAGCTGTTTTTT	CASSSGVPGELFF
TRBJ1-3	.	TRBV7-9	.	15	TGTGCCAGCCAGGCCCCTAGTACCTCTGGAAACACCATATATTTT	CASQAPSTSGNTIYF
TRBJ2-3	.	TRBV30	.	11	TGTGCCTGGAGAGAAGCCGCTACGCAGTATTTT	CAWREAATQYF
TRBJ1-1	.	TRBV4-1	.	15	TGCGCCAGCAGCCACCAATCACTAAGAGAAGATGAAGCTTTCTTT	CASSHQSLREDEAFF
TRBJ2-2	.	TRBV20-1	.	16	TGCAGTGCTAGTTTCTTCGAGTTCGGGTACACCGGGGAGCTGTTTTTT	CSASFFEFGYTGELFF
TRBJ2-1	.	TRBV20-1	.	10	TGCAGTGCACCCCTGAATGAGCAGTTCTTC	CSAPLNEQFF
TRBJ2-7	once	TRBV30	.	12	TGTGCCTGGAGTGTCCGGGGTTACGAGCAGTACTTC	CAWSVRGYEQYF
TRBJ2-4	.	TRBV20-1	TRBD2	14	TGCAGTGCTAGGGGGACTAGCAGTATTGACATTCAGTACTTC	CSARGTSSIDIQYF
TRBJ2-7	.	TRBV20-1	TRBD1	14	TGCAGTGCTAAAAGACAGGGGCTTGGGTACGAGCAGTACTTC	CSAKRQGLGYEQYF
TRBJ2-7	.	TRBV29-1	.	14	TGCAGCGTTTTTTCCGGGACTGATACCTACGAGCAGTACTTC	CSVFSGTDTYEQYF
TRBJ2-7	.	TRBV20-1	TRBD2	16	TGCAGTGCAATAGAGACTAGCGGGGGGTCCTCCTACGAGCAGTACTTC	CSAIETSGGSSYEQYF
TRBJ2-6	.	TRBV27	.	15	TGTGCCAGCAGTTTGTTGGGCTCTGGGGCCAACGTCCTGACTTTC	CASSLLGSGANVLTF
TRBJ1-6	.	TRBV7-2	.	13	TGTGCCAGCAGCTCCCGCAGGCTGACACCCCTCCACTTT	CASSSRRLTPLHF
TRBJ1-2	.	TRBV12-5	.	14	TGTGCTAGTGGTTTGGCGACAGGTGTCTATGGCTACACCTTC	CASGLATGVYGYTF
TRBJ2-7	few	TRBV28	TRBD1	14	TGTGCCAGCAGTCCCAACAGGGGGCGATACGAGCAGTACTTC	CASSPNRGRYEQYF
TRBJ1-6	.	TRBV20-1	TRBD1	15	TGCAGTGCTAGGAATAAGGAGACAGGGAATTCACCCCTCCACTTT	CSARNKETGNSPLHF
TRBJ1-1	.	TRBV28	.	11	TGTGCCAGCAGTTTAGCAAGCGTGGCTTTCTTT	CASSLASVAFF
TRBJ2-2	.	TRBV9	.	17	TGTGCCAGCAGCGTCCCGGGGGATGTTGGGAACACCGGGGAGCTGTTTTTT	CASSVPGDVGNTGELFF
TRBJ2-7	.	TRBV27	.	12	TGTGCCAGCAGGCGACCTACGGGCGAGCAGTACTTC	CASRRPTGEQYF
TRBJ2-7	once	TRBV13	.	15	TGTGCCAGCAGCACAACACAGGGTGTTAACTACGAGCAGTACTTC	CASSTTQGVNYEQYF